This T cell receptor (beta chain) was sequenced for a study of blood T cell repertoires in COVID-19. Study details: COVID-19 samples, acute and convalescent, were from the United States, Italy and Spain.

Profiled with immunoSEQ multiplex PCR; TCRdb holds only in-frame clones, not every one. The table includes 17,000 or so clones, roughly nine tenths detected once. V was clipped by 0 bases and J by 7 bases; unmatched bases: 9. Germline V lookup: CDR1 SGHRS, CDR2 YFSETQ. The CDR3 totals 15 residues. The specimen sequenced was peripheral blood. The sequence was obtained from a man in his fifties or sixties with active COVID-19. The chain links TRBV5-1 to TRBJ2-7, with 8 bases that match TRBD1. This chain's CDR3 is CASSLEGRGRREQYF. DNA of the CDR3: TGCGCCAGCAGCTTGGAGGGCAGGGGGCGTCGGGAGCAGTACTTC.